These 29 T cell receptor beta chains were all obtained from the same sample, sequenced in a study of early T cells in non-severe SARS-CoV-2 infection. MiXCR was run by TCRdb on the 5' RACE reads, yielding one entry per CDR3 protein. This table holds about 34,000 distinct CDR3 sequences, roughly 5.7% found once. Specimen: whole blood. These receptor sequences come from an adult who was a healthcare worker with PCR-confirmed SARS-CoV-2 infection or an uninfected control (not recorded which).

This clonotype was seen many times. The rearrangement uses TRBV20-1 and TRBJ2-3; D tentatively fits TRBD1 or TRBD2 (5 bases each). This CDR3 has 11 residues. CDR1 and CDR2 from the germline V gene are DFQATT and SNEGSKA (reference sequence). The ends were cut back, 4 bases at V and 4 bases at J, with 6 bases in the middle. CDR3: CSAMGADTQYF. The CDR3 DNA is TGCAGTGCTATGGGGGCAGATACGCAGTATTTT.

Only a few counts were recorded for this clonotype. The chain employs TRBV21-1 and TRBJ2-2. TRBV21-1 counts as a pseudogene. The CDR3 totals 19 residues. CDR3 amino acids: CASSKEGMGNGLNTGELFF. The CDR3, as DNA: TGTGCCAGCAGCAAAGAAGGCATGGGGAACGGGCTTAACACCGGGGAGCTGTTTTTT.

This clonotype was counted many times. This rearrangement joins TRBV11-2 to TRBJ2-1; possibly TRBD2 for D (5 bases). The germline gives CDR1 SGHAT, CDR2 FQNNGV. CDR3 size: 14 residues. Trimming removed 5 bases from V and 4 bases from J, with 12 bases in between. This CDR3 reads CASSLWTGYNEQFF. The CDR3 region has the DNA TGTGCCAGCAGCCTGTGGACTGGATACAATGAGCAGTTCTTC.

This clonotype was seen only a few times. This chain uses TRBV12-3 or TRBV12-4 with TRBJ1-6; D remains ambiguous. Trimming removed 3 bases at V and 0 bases at J, with 3 bases between. The CDR3 sequence is 14 residues long. The CDR3 loop is CASSFSSYNSPLHF. For the CDR3, the DNA is TGTGCCAGCAGTTTCTCCTCCTATAATTCACCCCTCCACTTT.

Ten or more counts support this clonotype. The chain links TRBV30 to TRBJ1-1, with a weak D call TRBD1 (5 bases). The CDR3 sequence is 13 residues long. The V and J ends lost 5 bases and 1 base respectively, with 11 bases between them. Germline CDR1 is GTSNPN and CDR2 is SVGIG (reference sequence). CDR3 amino acids: CAWWDWTNTEAFF. CDR3 in DNA: TGTGCCTGGTGGGACTGGACGAACACTGAAGCTTTCTTT.

The chain joins TRBV18 to TRBJ1-6; TRBD1 might be the D (5 bases). The CDR3 is 16 amino acids. Germline assignment: CDR1 KGHSH and CDR2 LQKENI. Trimming left V 4 bases short and J 4 bases short, with 14 bases between. The CDR3: CASSLTELTYNSPLHF. The DNA for the CDR3 is TGTGCCAGCTCACTGACAGAGCTGACATATAATTCACCCCTCCACTTT.

This clonotype was detected many times. The V call is TRBV6-6, the J call TRBJ1-1, with TRBD1 matching 11 bases. Per the germline V gene, CDR1 is MNHNY and CDR2 is SVGAGI (reference sequence). The CDR3 has 14 residues. With V trimmed by 5 bases and J by 5 bases, 4 bases remained unmatched. The CDR3 nucleotides read TGTGCCAGCAGTAGCGGGACAGGGGGTACTGAAGCTTTCTTT. Protein product: CASSSGTGGTEAFF.

By frequency in the sample, this clonotype is medium-sized (0.01 to 0.1%). This chain uses TRBV12-3 or TRBV12-4 with TRBJ1-5; D not certain. Trimming left V 6 bases short and J 0 bases short, with 6 bases between. The CDR3 is 13 amino acids. CDR3 in DNA: TGTGCCAGCAGGAGGGTTAGCAATCAGCCCCAGCATTTT. It specifies CASRRVSNQPQHF.

There are many counts of this clonotype. The chain is built from TRBV28 and TRBJ2-7; TRBD2 agrees at 10 bases. After removal of 2 bases from V and 0 bases from J, the junction contained 1 base not matched to a gene. The CDR3 totals 15 residues. CDR1 and CDR2 from the germline V gene are MDHEN and SYDVKM. CDR3 sequence (DNA): TGTGCCAGCAGTTTAACTAGCGGGGTCTCCTACGAGCAGTACTTC. The encoded protein is CASSLTSGVSYEQYF.

This clonotype was counted many times. This chain uses TRBV7-9 with TRBJ2-7; 9 nucleotides agree with TRBD1. Germline-derived CDR1 and CDR2 are SEHNR and FQNEAQ (reference sequence). The CDR3 has 15 residues. Germline trimming cut 5 bases from V and 0 bases from J; bases unmatched to any gene: 5. CDR3: CASSDRDRASYEQYF. In DNA form, the CDR3 reads TGTGCCAGCAGCGACCGGGACAGGGCCTCCTACGAGCAGTACTTC.

This rearrangement joins TRBV9 to TRBJ1-1; TRBD1 matches 10 bases. The CDR3 contains 15 residues. Losses at the gene ends were 6 bases for V and 5 bases for J; bases not matched to a gene: 10. Germline V gives CDR1 SGDLS, CDR2 YYNGEE. CDR3 DNA: TGTGCCAGCAACCGTCAGGGACAGGGGTTTACTGAAGCTTTCTTT. It translates to CASNRQGQGFTEAFF.

This clonotype is medium-sized (0.01 to 0.1%) within its sample. This chain connects TRBV20-1 to TRBJ2-1, with 8 bases identical to TRBD2. CDR3 length: 15 residues. Germline CDR1 reads DFQATT; CDR2 reads SNEGSKA (reference sequence). V shed 6 bases, J shed 9 bases, and the junction held 16 bases outside the gene matches. CDR3 residues: CSADGGSSGFTEQFF. DNA for the CDR3: TGCAGTGCCGACGGGGGGTCTAGCGGGTTCACTGAGCAGTTCTTC.

At least ten counts were recorded for this clonotype. The chain couples TRBV28 to TRBJ1-5, with 7 bases matching TRBD1. CDR3 length equals 15 residues. Trimming at V came to 4 bases and at J to 4 bases, leaving 7 bases not matched to a gene. The V gene's germline CDR1 is MDHEN and CDR2 SYDVKM. The CDR3 sequence is CASSYTGARNQPQHF. The DNA of the CDR3 is TGTGCCAGCAGTTATACAGGGGCCCGAAATCAGCCCCAGCATTTT.

This clonotype was counted many times. The genes are TRBV10-3 and TRBJ2-5, with TRBD1 as a possible D gene (6 bases). Trimming shortened V by 3 bases and J by 2 bases, and 7 bases separated the two germline ends. Germline V CDR1 and CDR2: ENHRY, SYGVKD. CDR3 length: 13 amino acids. The CDR3 sequence: CAISDGQQETQYF. The CDR3 bases are TGTGCCATCAGTGACGGACAGCAAGAGACCCAGTACTTC.

This clonotype was counted ten times or more. The rearrangement uses TRBV12-3 or TRBV12-4 and TRBJ1-5; D not resolved. This CDR3 has 13 amino acids. V was shortened by 5 bases and J by 4 bases, with 9 bases between the two germline ends. Here the CDR3 reads CASSLYMNQPQHF. Written as DNA, the CDR3 is TGTGCCAGCAGTCTTTACATGAATCAGCCCCAGCATTTT.

This clonotype was counted at least ten times. The chain carries TRBV5-1 and TRBJ2-7; tentatively, D is TRBD1 (6 bases). The CDR3 runs to 12 residues. CDR1 SGHRS and CDR2 YFSETQ come from the germline V gene. V was clipped by 4 bases and J by 4 bases, with 9 bases between them. The CDR3 protein is CASSRDIYEQYF. Here the CDR3 DNA reads TGCGCCAGCAGCCGGGACATTTACGAGCAGTACTTC.

This clonotype has more than one count but fewer than ten. This rearrangement joins TRBV11-3 to TRBJ2-2, with no clear D. V was trimmed by 3 bases and J by 2 bases, leaving 7 bases between them. Germline V gene data show CDR1 as SGHNT and CDR2 as YENEEA. This CDR3 is built from 14 residues. The CDR3 loop is CASSFRRNTGELFF. CDR3 coding DNA: TGTGCCAGCAGCTTCCGCCGCAACACCGGGGAGCTGTTTTTT.

This clonotype was counted at least ten times. The rearrangement uses TRBV7-6 and TRBJ2-7; D gene unclear. V shed 0 bases and J shed 2 bases, with 8 bases lying between them. The germline V gene encodes CDR1 SGHVS and CDR2 FNYEAQ. The CDR3 extends over 14 amino acids. CDR3 sequence: CASSLATDPYEQYF. As DNA, the CDR3 is TGTGCCAGCAGCTTAGCGACCGATCCCTACGAGCAGTACTTC. The full variable domain, completed using reference TRBV7-6 and TRBJ2-7, is GAGVSQSPRYKVTKRGQDVALRCDPISGHVSLYWYRQALGQGPEFLTYFNYEAQQDKSGLPNDRFSAERPEGSISTLTIQRTEQRDSAMYRCASSLATDPYEQYFGPGTRLTVT.

This chain links TRBV7-9 with TRBJ2-3; possible D gene TRBD2, 6 bases. The CDR3 totals 15 residues. Per germline, CDR1 SEHNR and CDR2 FQNEAQ (reference sequence). Trimming took 1 base from V and 2 from J, leaving 10 bases between them. The DNA for the CDR3 is TGTGCCAGCAGCTTAGTGACTAGTTACACAGATACGCAGTATTTT. This encodes CASSLVTSYTDTQYF. Supplemented by reference TRBV7-9 and TRBJ2-3, the full variable domain reads DTGVSQNPRHKITKRGQNVTFRCDPISEHNRLYWYRQTLGQGPEFLTYFQNEAQLEKSRLLSDRFSAERPKGSFSTLEIQRTEQGDSAMYLCASSLVTSYTDTQYFGPGTRLTVL.

In this sample, this clonotype turned up many times. The rearrangement uses TRBV29-1 and TRBJ1-1, with D perhaps matching TRBD1 (5 bases). From germline, CDR1 is SQVTM and CDR2 ANQGSEA. The germline V and J ends were trimmed by 3 bases and 10 bases, with 18 bases remaining between them. This CDR3 has 13 amino acids. CDR3 protein: CSVDWKAGRGAFF. The CDR3 DNA reads as TGCAGCGTTGATTGGAAGGCAGGGAGGGGAGCTTTCTTT.

This clonotype was observed many times. The chain couples TRBV24-1 to TRBJ2-2, with a tentative D call TRBD1 (6 bases). V was shortened by 4 bases and J by 5 bases, with 16 bases between the two germline ends. Germline CDR1 reads KGHDR; CDR2 reads SFDVKD. This CDR3 has 16 amino acids. The CDR3 DNA reads as TGTGCCACCAGTGACCGGACACCCCAGGGGACCGGGGAGCTGTTTTTT. It specifies CATSDRTPQGTGELFF.

V usage is TRBV5-4 and J usage is TRBJ2-1; the match to TRBD1 covers 8 bases. The germline V gene encodes CDR1 SGHNT and CDR2 YYREEE (reference sequence). V trimming: 1 base; J trimming: 7 bases; junction bases outside the gene matches: 10. This CDR3 spans 16 amino acids. For the CDR3, the DNA is TGTGCCAGCAGCTTGTTTCTACAGGGGGGCATAAATGAGCAGTTCTTC. It translates to CASSLFLQGGINEQFF.

This clonotype showed up many times. V gene TRBV3-1 combines with J gene TRBJ2-7, with D perhaps matching TRBD2 (6 bases). V was shortened by 5 bases and J by 3 bases, with 14 bases between the two germline ends. Germline V CDR1 and CDR2: LGHDT, YNNKEL (reference sequence). There are 14 residues in the CDR3. The CDR3 sequence is CASSNPGLLYEQYF. The CDR3 nucleotides are TGTGCCAGCAGCAATCCGGGACTTCTCTACGAGCAGTACTTC.

This clonotype was observed a handful of times. The chain is built from TRBV27 and TRBJ2-1; 7 bases are a match to TRBD1. The CDR3 sequence is 13 residues long. Germline V gene sequence: CDR1 MNHEY, CDR2 SMNVEV (reference sequence). The junction had 10 bases not matched to a gene; V was cut back by 2 bases and J by 15 bases. The CDR3 sequence is CASSLMTGLRRFF. The CDR3, as DNA: TGTGCCAGCAGTTTAATGACAGGGTTAAGGAGGTTCTTC.

The chain recombines TRBV12-3 or TRBV12-4 with TRBJ1-1; D possibly corresponds to TRBD1 (5 bases). V gave up 8 bases and J gave up 4 bases, with 14 bases separating them. The CDR3 has 13 amino acids. CDR3 in DNA: TGTGCCAGCTCTCGGGACGTGAGCACTGAAGCTTTCTTT. This gives the protein CASSRDVSTEAFF.

This clonotype was counted at least ten times. This chain joins TRBV30 and TRBJ2-2, with TRBD2 matching 9 bases. Losses at the gene ends were 4 bases for V and 4 bases for J; bases not matched to a gene: 10. This CDR3 contains 16 residues. Per germline, CDR1 GTSNPN and CDR2 SVGIG (reference sequence). The CDR3 loop reads CAWTGGAGGFTGELFF. Here the CDR3 DNA reads TGTGCCTGGACCGGGGGAGCGGGGGGTTTCACCGGGGAGCTGTTTTTT.

This clonotype was counted many times. The chain carries TRBV10-3 and TRBJ2-3; 8 positions match TRBD2. The V and J ends lost 3 bases and 4 bases, in that order; junction bases with no gene match: 9. The germline V gene has CDR1 ENHRY and CDR2 SYGVKD. The length of the CDR3 is 16 residues. For the CDR3, the DNA is TGTGCCATCAGTGATAGGACGGGGGGGCCGCCAGATACGCAGTATTTT. It is translated as CAISDRTGGPPDTQYF.

The CDR3 DNA is TGTGCCAGTAGCCAGGCCGGAGGGCCCCAGCATTTT. This codes for CASSQAGGPQHF. The chain is built from TRBV19 and TRBJ1-5; no firm D call. V was pared by 6 bases and J by 9 bases, with 12 bases between. CDR1 LNHDA and CDR2 SQIVND come from the germline V gene (reference sequence). The CDR3 extends over 12 amino acids.

This chain joins TRBV24-1 and TRBJ1-6; D remains ambiguous. This CDR3 spans 19 amino acids. Per the germline V gene, CDR1 is KGHDR and CDR2 is SFDVKD. Trimming took 1 base from V and 1 from J, leaving 16 bases between them. The CDR3 region is CATSDFDGRRWSYNSPLHF. CDR3 DNA sequence: TGTGCCACCAGTGATTTCGACGGGCGGAGGTGGTCCTATAATTCACCCCTCCACTTT.